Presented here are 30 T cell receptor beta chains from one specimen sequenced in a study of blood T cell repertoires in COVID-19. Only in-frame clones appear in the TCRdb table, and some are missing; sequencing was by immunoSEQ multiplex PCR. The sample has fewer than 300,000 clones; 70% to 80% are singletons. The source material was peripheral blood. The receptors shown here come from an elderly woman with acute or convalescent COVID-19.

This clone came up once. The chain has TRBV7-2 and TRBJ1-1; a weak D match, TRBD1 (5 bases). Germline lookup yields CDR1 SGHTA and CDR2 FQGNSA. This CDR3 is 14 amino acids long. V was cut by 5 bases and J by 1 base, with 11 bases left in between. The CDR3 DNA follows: TGTGCCAGCAGCGGCAGGGTGCAGAACACTGAAGCTTTCTTT. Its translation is CASSGRVQNTEAFF.

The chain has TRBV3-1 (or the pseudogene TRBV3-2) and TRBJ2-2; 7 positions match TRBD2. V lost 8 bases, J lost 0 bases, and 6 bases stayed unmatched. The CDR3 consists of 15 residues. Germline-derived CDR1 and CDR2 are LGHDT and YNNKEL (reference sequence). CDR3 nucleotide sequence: TGTGCCAGCCGACCGGCGGGGGCGAACACCGGGGAGCTGTTTTTT. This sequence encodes CASRPAGANTGELFF.

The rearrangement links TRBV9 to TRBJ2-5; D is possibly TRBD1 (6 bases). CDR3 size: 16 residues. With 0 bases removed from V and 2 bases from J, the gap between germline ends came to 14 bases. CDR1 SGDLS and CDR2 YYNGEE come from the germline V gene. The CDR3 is CASSVDQGWGQETQYF. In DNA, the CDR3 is TGTGCCAGCAGCGTAGACCAGGGGTGGGGGCAAGAGACCCAGTACTTC.

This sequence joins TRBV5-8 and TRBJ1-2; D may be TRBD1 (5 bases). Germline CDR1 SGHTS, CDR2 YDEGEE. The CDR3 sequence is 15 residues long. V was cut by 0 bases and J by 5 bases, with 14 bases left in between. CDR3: CASSLGQRSLYGYTF. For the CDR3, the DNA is TGTGCCAGCAGCTTGGGACAGAGGAGTTTATATGGCTACACCTTC.

The DNA of the CDR3 is TGTGCCAGCAGACCGGGACAGAGAAGCTATGGCTACACCTTC. As protein: CASRPGQRSYGYTF. The chain joins TRBV3-1 (or the pseudogene TRBV3-2) to TRBJ1-2; 7 bases agree with TRBD1. This CDR3 comprises 14 residues. V was pared by 6 bases and J by 4 bases, with 8 bases of the junction left unmatched. The germline CDR1 and CDR2 sequences are LGHDT and YNNKEL (reference sequence).

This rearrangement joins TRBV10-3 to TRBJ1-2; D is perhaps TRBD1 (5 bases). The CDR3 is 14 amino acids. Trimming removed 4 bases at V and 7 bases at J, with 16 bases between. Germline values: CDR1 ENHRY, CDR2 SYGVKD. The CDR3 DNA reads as TGTGCCATCAGTGCGCTAGGAGGGGAAACTGGCTACACCTTC. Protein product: CAISALGGETGYTF.

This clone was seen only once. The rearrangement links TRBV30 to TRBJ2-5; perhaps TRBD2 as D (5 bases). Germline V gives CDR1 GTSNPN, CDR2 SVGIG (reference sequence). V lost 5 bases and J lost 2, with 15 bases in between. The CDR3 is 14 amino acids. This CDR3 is CAWGPGLLQETQYF. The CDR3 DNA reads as TGTGCCTGGGGTCCTGGACTCTTACAAGAGACCCAGTACTTC.

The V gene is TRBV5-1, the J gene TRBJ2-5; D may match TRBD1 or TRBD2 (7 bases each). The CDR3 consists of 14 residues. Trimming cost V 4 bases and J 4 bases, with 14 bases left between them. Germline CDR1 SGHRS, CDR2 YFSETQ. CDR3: CASSVGGGRETQYF. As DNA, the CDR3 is TGCGCCAGCAGCGTGGGAGGGGGCAGAGAGACCCAGTACTTC.

CDR3 amino acids: CSVGGRSPDWETQYF. CDR3 nucleotide sequence: TGCAGCGTAGGCGGTCGGTCCCCGGATTGGGAGACCCAGTACTTC. The V and J genes are TRBV29-1 and TRBJ2-5, with D unclear. This CDR3 spans 15 amino acids. The V gene's germline CDR1 is SQVTM and CDR2 ANQGSEA. V was cut by 6 bases and J by 5 bases, with 22 bases left in between.

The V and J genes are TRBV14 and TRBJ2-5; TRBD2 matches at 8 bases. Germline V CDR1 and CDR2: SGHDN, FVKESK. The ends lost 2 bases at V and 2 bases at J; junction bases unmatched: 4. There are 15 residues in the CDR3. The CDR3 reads CASSQKLAEQETQYF. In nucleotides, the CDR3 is TGTGCCAGCAGCCAAAAACTAGCGGAGCAAGAGACCCAGTACTTC.

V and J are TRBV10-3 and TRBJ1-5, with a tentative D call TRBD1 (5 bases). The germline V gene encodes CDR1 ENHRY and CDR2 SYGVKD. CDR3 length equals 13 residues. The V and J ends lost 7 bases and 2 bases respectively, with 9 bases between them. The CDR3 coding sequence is TGTGCCATCATGGGGGGGGGCAATCAGCCCCAGCATTTT. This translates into CAIMGGGNQPQHF.

CDR3 sequence: CASSYVDQETQYF. Here the CDR3 DNA reads TGTGCCAGCAGCTATGTAGACCAAGAGACCCAGTACTTC. V and J are TRBV13 and TRBJ2-5, with D unresolved. Germline CDR1 PRHDT, CDR2 FYEKMQ (reference sequence). The ends were cut back, 4 bases at V and 0 bases at J, with 6 bases in the middle. This CDR3 contains 13 residues.

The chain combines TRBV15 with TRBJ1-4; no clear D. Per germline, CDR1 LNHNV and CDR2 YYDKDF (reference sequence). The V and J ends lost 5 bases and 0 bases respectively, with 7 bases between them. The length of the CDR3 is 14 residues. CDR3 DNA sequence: TGTGCCACCAGCGAGATTTCAACTAATGAAAAACTGTTTTTT. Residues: CATSEISTNEKLFF.

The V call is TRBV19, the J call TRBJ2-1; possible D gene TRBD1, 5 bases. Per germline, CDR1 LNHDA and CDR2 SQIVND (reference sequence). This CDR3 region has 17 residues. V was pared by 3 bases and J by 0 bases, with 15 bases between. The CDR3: CASSIRGGPSSYNEQFF. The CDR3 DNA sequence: TGTGCCAGTAGTATTAGGGGCGGTCCGAGCTCCTACAATGAGCAGTTCTTC.

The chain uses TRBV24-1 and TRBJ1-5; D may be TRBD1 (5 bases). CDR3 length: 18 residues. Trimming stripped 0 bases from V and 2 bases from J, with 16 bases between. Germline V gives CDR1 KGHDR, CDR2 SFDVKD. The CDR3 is CATSDLGIRGGGNQPQHF. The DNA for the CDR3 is TGTGCCACCAGTGATTTGGGGATCCGGGGAGGGGGCAATCAGCCCCAGCATTTT.

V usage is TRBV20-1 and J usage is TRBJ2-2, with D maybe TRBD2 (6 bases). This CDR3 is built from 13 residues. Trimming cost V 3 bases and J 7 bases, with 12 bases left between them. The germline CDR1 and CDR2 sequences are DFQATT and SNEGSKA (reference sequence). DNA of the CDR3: TGCAGTGCTAGTCTCAGGGAGGTCGGGGAGCTGTTTTTT. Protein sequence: CSASLREVGELFF.

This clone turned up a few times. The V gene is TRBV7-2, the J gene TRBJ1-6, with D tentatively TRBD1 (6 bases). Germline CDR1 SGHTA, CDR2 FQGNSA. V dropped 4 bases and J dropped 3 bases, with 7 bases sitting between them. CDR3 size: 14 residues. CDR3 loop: CASSSDSYNSPLHF. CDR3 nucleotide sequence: TGTGCCAGCAGCTCGGACAGCTATAATTCACCCCTCCACTTT.

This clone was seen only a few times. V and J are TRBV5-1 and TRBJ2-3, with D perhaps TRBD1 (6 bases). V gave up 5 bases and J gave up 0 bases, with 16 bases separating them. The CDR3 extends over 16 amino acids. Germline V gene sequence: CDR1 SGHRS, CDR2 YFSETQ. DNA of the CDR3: TGCGCCAGCAGTACAGGGCCATCTGCTAGCACAGATACGCAGTATTTT. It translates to CASSTGPSASTDTQYF.

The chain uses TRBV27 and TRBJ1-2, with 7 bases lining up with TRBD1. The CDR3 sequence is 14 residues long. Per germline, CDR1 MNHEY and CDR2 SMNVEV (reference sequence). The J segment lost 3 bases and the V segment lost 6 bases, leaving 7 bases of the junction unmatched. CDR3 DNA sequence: TGTGCCAGCAGGCGAAACAGGGGATACTATGGCTACACCTTC. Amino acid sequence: CASRRNRGYYGYTF.

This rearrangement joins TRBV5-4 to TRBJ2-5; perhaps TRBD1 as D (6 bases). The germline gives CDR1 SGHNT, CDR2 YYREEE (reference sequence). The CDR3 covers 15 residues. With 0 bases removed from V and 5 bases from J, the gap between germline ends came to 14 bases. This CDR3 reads CASSLGVGQRETQYF. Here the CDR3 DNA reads TGTGCCAGCAGCTTGGGGGTAGGACAGAGGGAGACCCAGTACTTC.

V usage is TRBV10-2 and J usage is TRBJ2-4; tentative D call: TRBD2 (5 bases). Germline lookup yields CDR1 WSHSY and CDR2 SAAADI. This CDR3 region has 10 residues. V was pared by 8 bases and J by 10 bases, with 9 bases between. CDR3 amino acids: CASGGDIQYF. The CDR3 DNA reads TGCGCCAGCGGAGGAGATATTCAGTACTTC.

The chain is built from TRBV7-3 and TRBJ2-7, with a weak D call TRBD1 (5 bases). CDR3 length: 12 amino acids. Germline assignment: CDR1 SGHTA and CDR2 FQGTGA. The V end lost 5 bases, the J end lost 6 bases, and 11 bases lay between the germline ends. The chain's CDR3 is CASSPGHGEQYF. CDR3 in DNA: TGTGCCAGCAGCCCCGGACATGGCGAGCAGTACTTC.

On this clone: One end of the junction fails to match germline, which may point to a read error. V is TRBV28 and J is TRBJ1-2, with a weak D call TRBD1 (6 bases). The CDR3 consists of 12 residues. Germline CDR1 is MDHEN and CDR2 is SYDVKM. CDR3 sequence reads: CASSLLQQGQLF. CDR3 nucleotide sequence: TGTGCCAGCAGTTTATTACAACAGGGACAACTCTTC.

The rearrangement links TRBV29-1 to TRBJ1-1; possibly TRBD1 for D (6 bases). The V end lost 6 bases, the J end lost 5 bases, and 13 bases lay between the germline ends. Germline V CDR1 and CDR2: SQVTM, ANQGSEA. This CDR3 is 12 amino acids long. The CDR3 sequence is CSVNGGATEAFF. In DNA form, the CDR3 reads TGCAGCGTCAATGGGGGCGCGACTGAAGCTTTCTTT.

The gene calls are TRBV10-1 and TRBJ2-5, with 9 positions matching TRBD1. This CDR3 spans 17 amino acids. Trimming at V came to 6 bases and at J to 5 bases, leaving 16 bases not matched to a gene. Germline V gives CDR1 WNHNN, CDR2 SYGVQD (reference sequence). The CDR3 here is CASSDRDREVGGETQYF. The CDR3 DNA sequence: TGCGCCAGCAGCGACCGGGACAGGGAGGTGGGTGGGGAGACCCAGTACTTC.

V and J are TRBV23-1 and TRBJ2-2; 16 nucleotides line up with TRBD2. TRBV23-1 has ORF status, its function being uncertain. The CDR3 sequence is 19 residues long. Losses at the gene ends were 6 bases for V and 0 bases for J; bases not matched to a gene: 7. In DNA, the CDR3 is TGCGCCAGCAGGGTTCCGGGACTAGCGGGGGGGACGAACACCGGGGAGCTGTTTTTT. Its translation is CASRVPGLAGGTNTGELFF.

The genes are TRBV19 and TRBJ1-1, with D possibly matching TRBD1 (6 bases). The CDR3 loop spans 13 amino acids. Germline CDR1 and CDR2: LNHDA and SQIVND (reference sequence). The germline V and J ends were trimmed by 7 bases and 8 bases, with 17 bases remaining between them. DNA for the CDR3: TGTGCCAGTACCCGGGCAGGGACACTCGAAGCTTTCTTT. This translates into CASTRAGTLEAFF. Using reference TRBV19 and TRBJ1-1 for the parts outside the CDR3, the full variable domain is DGGITQSPKYLFRKEGQNVTLSCEQNLNHDAMYWYRQDPGQGLRLIYYSQIVNDFQKGDIAEGYSVSREKKESFPLTVTSAQKNPTAFYLCASTRAGTLEAFFGQGTRLTVV.

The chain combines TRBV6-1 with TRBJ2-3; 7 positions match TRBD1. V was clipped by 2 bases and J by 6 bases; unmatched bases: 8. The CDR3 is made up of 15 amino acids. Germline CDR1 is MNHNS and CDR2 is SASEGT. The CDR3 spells CASSETGVVRDTQYF. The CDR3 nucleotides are TGTGCCAGCAGTGAAACAGGGGTAGTGAGGGATACGCAGTATTTT.

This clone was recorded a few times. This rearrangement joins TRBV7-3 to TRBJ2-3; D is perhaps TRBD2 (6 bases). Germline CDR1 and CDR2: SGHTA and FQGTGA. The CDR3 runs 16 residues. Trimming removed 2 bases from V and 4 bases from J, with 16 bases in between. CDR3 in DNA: TGTGCCAGCAGCTTAGGAGGTTTTTGGGGGGCAGATACGCAGTATTTT. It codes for CASSLGGFWGADTQYF.

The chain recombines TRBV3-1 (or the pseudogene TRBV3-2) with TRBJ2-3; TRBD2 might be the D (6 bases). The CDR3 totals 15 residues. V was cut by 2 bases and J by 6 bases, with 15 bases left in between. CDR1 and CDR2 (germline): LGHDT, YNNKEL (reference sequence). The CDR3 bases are TGTGCCAGCAGCCAATGGGGCGGGACTCCGGATACGCAGTATTTT. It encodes CASSQWGGTPDTQYF.